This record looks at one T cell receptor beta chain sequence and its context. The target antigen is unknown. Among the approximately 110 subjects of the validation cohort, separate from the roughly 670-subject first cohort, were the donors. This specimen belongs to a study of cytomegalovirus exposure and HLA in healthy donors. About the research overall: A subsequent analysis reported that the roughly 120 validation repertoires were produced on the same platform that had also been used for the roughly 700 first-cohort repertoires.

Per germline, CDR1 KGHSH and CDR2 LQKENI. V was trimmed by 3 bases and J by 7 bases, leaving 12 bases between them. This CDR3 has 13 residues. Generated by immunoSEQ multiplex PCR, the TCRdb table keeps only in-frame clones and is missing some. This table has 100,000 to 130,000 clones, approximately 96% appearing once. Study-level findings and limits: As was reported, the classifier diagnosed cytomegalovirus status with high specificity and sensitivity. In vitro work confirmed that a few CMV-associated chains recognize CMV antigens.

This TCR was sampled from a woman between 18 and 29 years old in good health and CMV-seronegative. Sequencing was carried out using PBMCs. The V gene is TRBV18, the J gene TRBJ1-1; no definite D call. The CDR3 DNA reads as TGTGCCAGCTCACCCAAATCTGCGGGTGAAGCTTTCTTT. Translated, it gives CASSPKSAGEAFF.